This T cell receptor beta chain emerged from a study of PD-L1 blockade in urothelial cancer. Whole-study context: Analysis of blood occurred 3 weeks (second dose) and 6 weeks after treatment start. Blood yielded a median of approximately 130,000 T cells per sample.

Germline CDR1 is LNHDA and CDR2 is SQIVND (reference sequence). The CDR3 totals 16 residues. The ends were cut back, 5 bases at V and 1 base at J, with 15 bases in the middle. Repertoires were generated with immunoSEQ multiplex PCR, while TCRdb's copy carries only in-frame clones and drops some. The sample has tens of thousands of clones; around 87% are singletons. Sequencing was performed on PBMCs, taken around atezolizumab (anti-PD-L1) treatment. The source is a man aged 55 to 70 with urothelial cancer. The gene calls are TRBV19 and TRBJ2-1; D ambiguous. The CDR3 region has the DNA TGTGCCAGTAGTCCAGGATTGGGCGCTTCCTACAATGAGCAGTTCTTC. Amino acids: CASSPGLGASYNEQFF.